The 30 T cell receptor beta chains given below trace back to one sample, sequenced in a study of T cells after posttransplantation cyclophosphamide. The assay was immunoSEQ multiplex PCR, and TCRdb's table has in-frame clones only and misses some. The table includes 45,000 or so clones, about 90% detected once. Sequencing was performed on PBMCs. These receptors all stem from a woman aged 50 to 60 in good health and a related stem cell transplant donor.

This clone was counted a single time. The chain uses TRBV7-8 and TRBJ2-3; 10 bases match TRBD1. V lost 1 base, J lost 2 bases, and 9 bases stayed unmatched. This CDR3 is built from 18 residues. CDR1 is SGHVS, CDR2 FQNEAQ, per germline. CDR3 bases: TGTGCCAGCAGCTTAGTCCCGACAGGGGGCGCCGACACAGATACGCAGTATTTT. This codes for CASSLVPTGGADTDTQYF.

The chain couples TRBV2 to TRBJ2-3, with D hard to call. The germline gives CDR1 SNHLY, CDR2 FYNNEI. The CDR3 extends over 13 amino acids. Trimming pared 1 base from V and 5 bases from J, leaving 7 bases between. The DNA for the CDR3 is TGTGCCAGCAGTGAAGGACTTTTAGATACGCAGTATTTT. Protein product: CASSEGLLDTQYF.

CDR3 region: CASSPGGSGARRTQYF. Here the CDR3 DNA reads TGTGCCAGCAGCCCGGGAGGTAGCGGCGCTAGGCGGACGCAGTATTTT. The V and J genes are TRBV7-2 and TRBJ2-3; 7 nucleotides match TRBD2. There are 16 residues in the CDR3. V was pared by 5 bases and J by 9 bases, with 17 bases of the junction left unmatched. In germline, CDR1 is SGHTA, CDR2 FQGNSA.

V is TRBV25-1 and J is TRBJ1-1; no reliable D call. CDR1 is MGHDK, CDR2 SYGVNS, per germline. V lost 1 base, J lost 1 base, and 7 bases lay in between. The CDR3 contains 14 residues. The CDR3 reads CASSESRKNTEAFF. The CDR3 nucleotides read TGTGCCAGCAGTGAATCGAGAAAGAACACTGAAGCTTTCTTT. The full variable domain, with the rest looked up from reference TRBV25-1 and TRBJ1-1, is EADIYQTPRYLVIGTGKKITLECSQTMGHDKMYWYQQDPGMELHLIHYSYGVNSTEKGDLSSESTVSRIRTEHFPLTLESARPSHTSQYLCASSESRKNTEAFFGQGTRLTVV.

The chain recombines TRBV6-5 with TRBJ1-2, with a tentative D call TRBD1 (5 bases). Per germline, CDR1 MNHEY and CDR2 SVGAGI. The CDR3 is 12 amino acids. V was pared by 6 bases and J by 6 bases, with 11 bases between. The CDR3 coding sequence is TGTGCCAGCAGGGCGCGGGGGGATGGCTACACCTTC. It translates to CASRARGDGYTF.

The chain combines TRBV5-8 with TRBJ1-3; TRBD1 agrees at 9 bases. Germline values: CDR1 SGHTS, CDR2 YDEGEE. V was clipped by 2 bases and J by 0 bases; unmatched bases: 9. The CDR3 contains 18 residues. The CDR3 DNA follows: TGTGCCAGCAGCTTTCGGTGGGGACAGGGAATCTCTGGAAACACCATATATTTT. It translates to CASSFRWGQGISGNTIYF. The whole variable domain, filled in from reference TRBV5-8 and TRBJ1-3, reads EAGVTQSPTHLIKTRGQQATLRCSPISGHTSVYWYQQALGLGLQFLLWYDEGEERNRGNFPPRFSGRQFPNYSSELNVNALELEDSALYLCASSFRWGQGISGNTIYFGEGSWLTVV.

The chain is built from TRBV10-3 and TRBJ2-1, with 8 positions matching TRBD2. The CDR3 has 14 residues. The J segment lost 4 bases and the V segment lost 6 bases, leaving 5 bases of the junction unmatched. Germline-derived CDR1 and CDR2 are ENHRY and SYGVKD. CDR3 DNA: TGTGCCATCAGCCCAGCGGGAGTATACAATGAGCAGTTCTTC. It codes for CAISPAGVYNEQFF.

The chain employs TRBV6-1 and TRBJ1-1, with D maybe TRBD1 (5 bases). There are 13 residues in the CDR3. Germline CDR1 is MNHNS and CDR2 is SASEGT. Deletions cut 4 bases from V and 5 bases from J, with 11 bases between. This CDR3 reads CASSASGETEAFF. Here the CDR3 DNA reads TGTGCCAGCAGTGCCTCGGGGGAGACTGAAGCTTTCTTT.

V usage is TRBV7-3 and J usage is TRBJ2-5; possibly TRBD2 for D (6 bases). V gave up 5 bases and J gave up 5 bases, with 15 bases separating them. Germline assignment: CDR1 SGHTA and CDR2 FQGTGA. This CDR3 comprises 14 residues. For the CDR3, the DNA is TGTGCCAGCAGCGCTCCCGGGGGTTCCGAGACCCAGTACTTC. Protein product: CASSAPGGSETQYF.

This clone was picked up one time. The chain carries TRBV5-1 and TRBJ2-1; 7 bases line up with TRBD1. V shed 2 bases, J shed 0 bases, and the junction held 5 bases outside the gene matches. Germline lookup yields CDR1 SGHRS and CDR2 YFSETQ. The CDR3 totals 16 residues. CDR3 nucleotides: TGCGCCAGCAGCTTAACAGGGGCGAGCTCCTACAATGAGCAGTTCTTC. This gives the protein CASSLTGASSYNEQFF. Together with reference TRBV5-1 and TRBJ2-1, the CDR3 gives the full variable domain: KAGVTQTPRYLIKTRGQQVTLSCSPISGHRSVSWYQQTPGQGLQFLFEYFSETQRNKGNFPGRFSGRQFSNSRSEMNVSTLELGDSALYLCASSLTGASSYNEQFFGPGTRLTVL.

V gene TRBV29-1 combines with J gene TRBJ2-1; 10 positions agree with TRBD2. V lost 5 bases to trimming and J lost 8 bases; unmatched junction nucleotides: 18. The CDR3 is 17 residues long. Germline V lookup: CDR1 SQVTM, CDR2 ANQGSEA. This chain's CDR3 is CSVHILPLAGGSHEQFF. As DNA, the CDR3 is TGCAGCGTTCATATCCTACCATTAGCGGGAGGTAGCCATGAGCAGTTCTTC.

CDR3 sequence (DNA): TGCGCCAGCAGCTTGGCAGGAACTCTCAACGAGCAGTACTTC. Amino acid sequence: CASSLAGTLNEQYF. The chain employs TRBV5-1 and TRBJ2-7; D unclear. Germline lookup yields CDR1 SGHRS and CDR2 YFSETQ. The CDR3 extends over 14 amino acids. V shed 0 bases and J shed 5 bases, with 12 bases lying between them. The variable domain in full, completed from reference TRBV5-1 and TRBJ2-7, reads KAGVTQTPRYLIKTRGQQVTLSCSPISGHRSVSWYQQTPGQGLQFLFEYFSETQRNKGNFPGRFSGRQFSNSRSEMNVSTLELGDSALYLCASSLAGTLNEQYFGPGTRLTVT.

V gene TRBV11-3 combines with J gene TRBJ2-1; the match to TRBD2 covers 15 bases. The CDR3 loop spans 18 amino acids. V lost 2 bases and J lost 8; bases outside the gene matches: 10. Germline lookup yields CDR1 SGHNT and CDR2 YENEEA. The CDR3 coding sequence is TGTGCCAGCAGCTTATTTCCCCCAGGGACTAGCGGGAGGCATGAGCAGTTCTTC. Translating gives CASSLFPPGTSGRHEQFF.

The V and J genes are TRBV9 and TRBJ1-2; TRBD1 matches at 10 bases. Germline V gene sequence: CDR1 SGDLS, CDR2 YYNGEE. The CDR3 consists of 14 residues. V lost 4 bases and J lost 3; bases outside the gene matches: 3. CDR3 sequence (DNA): TGTGCCAGCAGCTTGACAGGGGGCGACTATGGCTACACCTTC. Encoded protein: CASSLTGGDYGYTF.

The CDR3 region has the DNA TGTGCCAGCAGCTTGAGAAGCGGGAGGGTCCATGAGCAGTTCTTC. Translated, it gives CASSLRSGRVHEQFF. The rearrangement uses TRBV5-4 and TRBJ2-1; 10 bases agree with TRBD2. The trim removed 1 base at V and 8 bases at J, leaving 6 bases unmatched. CDR1 and CDR2 (germline): SGHNT, YYREEE (reference sequence). This CDR3 region has 15 residues.

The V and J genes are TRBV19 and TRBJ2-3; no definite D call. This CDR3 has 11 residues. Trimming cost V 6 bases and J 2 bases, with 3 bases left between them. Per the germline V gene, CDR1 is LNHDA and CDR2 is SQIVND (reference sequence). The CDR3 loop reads CASSNTDTQYF. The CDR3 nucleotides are TGTGCCAGTAGCAACACAGATACGCAGTATTTT.

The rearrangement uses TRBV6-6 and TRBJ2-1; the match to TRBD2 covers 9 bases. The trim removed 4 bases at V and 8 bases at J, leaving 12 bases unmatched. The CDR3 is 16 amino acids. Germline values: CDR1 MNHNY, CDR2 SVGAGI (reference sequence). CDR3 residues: CASSFPLSGGLDEQFF. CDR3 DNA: TGTGCCAGCAGTTTCCCACTTAGCGGGGGTTTGGATGAGCAGTTCTTC.

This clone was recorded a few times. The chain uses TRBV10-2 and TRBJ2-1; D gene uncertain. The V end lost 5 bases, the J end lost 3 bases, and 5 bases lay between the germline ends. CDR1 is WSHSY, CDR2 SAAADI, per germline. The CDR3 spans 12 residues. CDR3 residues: CASSLLYNEQFF. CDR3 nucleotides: TGCGCCAGCAGTTTACTCTACAATGAGCAGTTCTTC.

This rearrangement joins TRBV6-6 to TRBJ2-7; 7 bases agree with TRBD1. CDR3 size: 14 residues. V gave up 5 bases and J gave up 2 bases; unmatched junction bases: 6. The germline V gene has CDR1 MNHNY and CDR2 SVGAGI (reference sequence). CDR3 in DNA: TGTGCCAGCAGTCAAGGCCAGGGGGCCTACGAGCAGTACTTC. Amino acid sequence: CASSQGQGAYEQYF.

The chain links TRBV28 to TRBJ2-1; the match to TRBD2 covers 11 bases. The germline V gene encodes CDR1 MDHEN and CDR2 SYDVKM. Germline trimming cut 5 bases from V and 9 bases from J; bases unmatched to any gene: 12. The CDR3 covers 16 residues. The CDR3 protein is CASSPSGLAGGAEQFF. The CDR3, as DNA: TGTGCCAGCAGTCCCTCGGGCCTAGCGGGAGGTGCTGAGCAGTTCTTC.

This CDR3 is CASSPPAGNTIYF. CDR3 coding DNA: TGTGCCAGCTCACCCCCAGCTGGAAACACCATATATTTT. V gene TRBV18 combines with J gene TRBJ1-3, with D hard to call. Trimming removed 3 bases at V and 2 bases at J, with 5 bases between. Per the germline V gene, CDR1 is KGHSH and CDR2 is LQKENI. The CDR3 sequence is 13 residues long.

CDR3 loop: CASSLEGALSEKLFF. DNA for the CDR3: TGTGCCAGCAGTTTAGAGGGGGCGCTTTCTGAAAAACTGTTTTTT. The chain links TRBV28 to TRBJ1-4, with TRBD1 matching 7 bases. CDR1 and CDR2 from the germline V gene are MDHEN and SYDVKM. V lost 2 bases to trimming and J lost 7 bases; unmatched junction nucleotides: 7. The CDR3 runs to 15 residues. Full variable domain (rest looked up from reference TRBV28 and TRBJ1-4): DVKVTQSSRYLVKRTGEKVFLECVQDMDHENMFWYRQDPGLGLRLIYFSYDVKMKEKGDIPEGYSVSREKKERFSLILESASTNQTSMYLCASSLEGALSEKLFFGSGTQLSVL.

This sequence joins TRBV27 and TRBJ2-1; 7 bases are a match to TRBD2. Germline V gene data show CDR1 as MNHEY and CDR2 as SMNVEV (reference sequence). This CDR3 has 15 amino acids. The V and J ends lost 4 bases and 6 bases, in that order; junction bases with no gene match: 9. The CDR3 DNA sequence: TGTGCCAGCAGTTCCCTGCTTACGGGGGGCAATGAGCAGTTCTTC. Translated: CASSSLLTGGNEQFF.

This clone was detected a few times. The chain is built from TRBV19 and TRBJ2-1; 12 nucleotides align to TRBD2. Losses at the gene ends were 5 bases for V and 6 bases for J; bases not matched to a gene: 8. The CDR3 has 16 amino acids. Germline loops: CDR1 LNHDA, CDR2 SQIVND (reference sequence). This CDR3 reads CASSPLLAGGFNEQFF. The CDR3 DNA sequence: TGTGCCAGTAGTCCACTACTAGCGGGAGGTTTCAATGAGCAGTTCTTC.

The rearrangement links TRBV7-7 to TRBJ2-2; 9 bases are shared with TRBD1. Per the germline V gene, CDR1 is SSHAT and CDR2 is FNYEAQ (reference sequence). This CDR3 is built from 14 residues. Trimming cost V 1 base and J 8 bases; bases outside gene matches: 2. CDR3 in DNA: TGTGCCAGCAGCTTAGGACAGGGGGTAGGGGAGCTGTTTTTT. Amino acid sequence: CASSLGQGVGELFF.

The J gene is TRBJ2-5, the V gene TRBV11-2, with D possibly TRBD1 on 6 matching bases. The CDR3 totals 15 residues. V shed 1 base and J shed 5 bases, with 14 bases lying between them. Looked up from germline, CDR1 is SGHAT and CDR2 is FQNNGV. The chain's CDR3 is CASSLGAGVGETQYF. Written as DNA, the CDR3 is TGTGCCAGCAGCTTAGGGGCAGGGGTGGGTGAGACCCAGTACTTC.

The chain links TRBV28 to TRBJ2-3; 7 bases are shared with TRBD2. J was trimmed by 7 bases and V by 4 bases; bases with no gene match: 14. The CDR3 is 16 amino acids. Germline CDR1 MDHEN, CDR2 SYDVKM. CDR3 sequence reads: CASSSSGASGPHTQYF. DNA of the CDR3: TGTGCCAGCAGTTCCTCCGGGGCTAGCGGTCCCCATACGCAGTATTTT.

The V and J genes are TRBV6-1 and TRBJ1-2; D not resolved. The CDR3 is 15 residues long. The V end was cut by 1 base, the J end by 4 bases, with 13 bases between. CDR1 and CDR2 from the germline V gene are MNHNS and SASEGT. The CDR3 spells CASSEGEGAGYGYTF. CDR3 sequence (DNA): TGTGCCAGCAGTGAAGGGGAGGGCGCGGGCTATGGCTACACCTTC.

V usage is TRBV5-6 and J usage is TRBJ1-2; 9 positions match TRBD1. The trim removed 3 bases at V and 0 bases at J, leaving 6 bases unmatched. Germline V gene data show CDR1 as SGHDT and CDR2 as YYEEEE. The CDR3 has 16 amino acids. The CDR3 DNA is TGTGCCAGCAGCTCAGGGACAGGGCGGGCTAACTATGGCTACACCTTC. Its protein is CASSSGTGRANYGYTF.

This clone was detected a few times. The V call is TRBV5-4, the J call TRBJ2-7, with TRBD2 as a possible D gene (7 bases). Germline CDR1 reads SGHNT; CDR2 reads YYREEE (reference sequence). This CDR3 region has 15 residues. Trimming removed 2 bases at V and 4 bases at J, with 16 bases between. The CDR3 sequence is CASSFGGGASYEQYF. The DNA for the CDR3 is TGTGCCAGCAGCTTCGGTGGGGGGGCCAGTTACGAGCAGTACTTC. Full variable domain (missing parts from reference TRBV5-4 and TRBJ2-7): ETGVTQSPTHLIKTRGQQVTLRCSSQSGHNTVSWYQQALGQGPQFIFQYYREEENGRGNFPPRFSGLQFPNYSSELNVNALELDDSALYLCASSFGGGASYEQYFGPGTRLTVT.